A selection of T cell receptor beta chains follows, all from one sample in a study of glioma-infiltrating T cells. TCRdb reanalysed the multiplex PCR reads using MiXCR and keeps one entry per CDR3 protein. The repertoire includes 100,000 to 150,000 distinct CDR3 sequences, roughly 25% of them detected once, and around 15% sits in the top ten. The specimen was glioma tissue, nonneoplastic brain tissue, or PBMCs (not recorded which). The receptors shown here come from a human donor with low-grade glioma or glioblastoma, undergoing nonglioma brain surgery, or in good health (not recorded which). The CDR3 runs from the conserved cysteine through the conserved F or W. The order of the fields is V gene, D gene, J gene, CDR3 length, clone size, CDR3 protein, CDR3 DNA. D genes are given only for firm matches. A clone size is listed for some rows: how often the clone was seen (once, few, many), or a class if it is expanded.

>TRBV29-1|TRBD1|TRBJ1-2|12|-
CSALGTGDGYTF
TGCAGCGCTTTAGGGACAGGGGACGGCTACACCTTC
>TRBV4-1|-|TRBJ1-5|15|-
CASSLPGEFNKPQHF
TGCGCCAGCAGCCTACCCGGAGAATTCAATAAGCCCCAGCATTTT
>TRBV12-3/TRBV12-4|-|TRBJ2-7|13|-
CASSPPASYEQYF
TGTGCCAGCAGCCCGCCAGCTTCCTACGAGCAGTACTTC
>TRBV28|-|TRBJ1-1|15|many
CASSWDRDKYYEAFF
TGTGCCAGCAGTTGGGACCGGGACAAGTATTATGAAGCTTTCTTT
>TRBV10-3|-|TRBJ1-1|13|many
CAISVSPETEAFF
TGTGCCATCAGTGTATCACCTGAGACTGAAGCTTTCTTT
>TRBV28|TRBD2|TRBJ2-7|15|few
CASSSSGRSLDEQYF
TGTGCCAGCAGTTCTAGCGGGAGGTCCCTTGACGAGCAGTACTTC
>TRBV5-5|-|TRBJ2-7|11|few
CASSDFYEQYF
TGTGCCAGCAGCGATTTCTACGAGCAGTACTTC
>TRBV5-1|TRBD1|TRBJ1-2|13|few
CASSSGQGEGYTF
TGCGCCAGCAGCTCCGGACAGGGGGAAGGCTACACCTTC
>TRBV5-1|-|TRBJ2-5|13|-
CASSMTGQETQYF
TGCGCCAGCAGCATGACAGGCCAAGAGACCCAGTACTTC
>TRBV4-3|-|TRBJ2-1|14|many
CASSQILASNEQFF
TGCGCCAGCAGCCAAATCTTAGCAAGCAATGAGCAGTTCTTC
>TRBV6-1|-|TRBJ2-4|13|many
CASSFISQHIQYF
TGTGCCAGCAGTTTTATCAGTCAGCACATTCAGTACTTC
>TRBV6-4|-|TRBJ2-2|14|few
CAGSGTVNTGELFF
TGTGCCGGCAGTGGGACTGTTAACACCGGGGAGCTGTTTTTT
>TRBV24-1|-|TRBJ2-5|13|many
CATSRPGRETQYF
TGTGCCACCAGTCGTCCGGGACGAGAGACCCAGTACTTC
>TRBV6-6|-|TRBJ2-1|15|many
CASSYAGVFGNEQFF
TGTGCCAGCAGTTACGCAGGGGTTTTTGGGAATGAGCAGTTCTTC
>TRBV20-1|-|TRBJ2-7|14|-
CSAIFPGNYYEQYF
TGCAGTGCTATATTCCCAGGGAACTACTACGAGCAGTACTTC
>TRBV9|-|TRBJ1-1|15|-
CASSVSGAAGTEAFF
TGTGCCAGCAGCGTATCGGGGGCCGCGGGCACTGAAGCTTTCTTT
>TRBV2|-|TRBJ2-2|14|few
CASMNEPYTGELFF
TGTGCCAGCATGAATGAGCCGTACACCGGGGAGCTGTTTTTT
>TRBV4-3|TRBD1|TRBJ2-3|14|many
CASSHDRGADTQYF
TGCGCCAGCAGCCATGACAGGGGTGCAGATACGCAGTATTTT
>TRBV4-3|-|TRBJ2-7|15|many
CASSQAWLASYEQYF
TGCGCCAGCAGCCAAGCTTGGCTAGCGTCCTACGAGCAGTACTTC
>TRBV7-2|TRBD2|TRBJ2-1|20|many
CASSDYWGILAGAFYNEQFF
TGTGCCAGCAGCGACTATTGGGGGATACTAGCGGGAGCATTCTACAATGAGCAGTTCTTC
>TRBV20-1|-|TRBJ2-7|16|-
CSAQRIAEGSSYEQYF
TGCAGTGCCCAACGCATTGCGGAGGGGAGCTCCTACGAGCAGTACTTC
>TRBV7-3|TRBD2|TRBJ2-1|15|many
CASSQGLAGGYEQFF
TGTGCCAGCAGCCAGGGACTAGCGGGAGGCTATGAGCAGTTCTTC
>TRBV19|-|TRBJ1-3|15|many
CASSQLAHSGNTIYF
TGTGCCAGTAGTCAGCTCGCCCACTCTGGAAACACCATATATTTT
>TRBV27|-|TRBJ2-7|15|-
CASSLQGHPTYEKYF
TGTGCCAGCAGTTTACAGGGACACCCCACCTACGAGAAGTACTTC
>TRBV11-1|-|TRBJ2-7|14|-
CASSLSRLAREQYF
TGTGCCAGCAGCTTGTCGCGATTAGCCCGCGAGCAGTACTTC
>TRBV7-9|-|TRBJ1-5|13|many
CASSFPGDQPQHF
TGTGCCAGCAGCTTCCCAGGGGATCAGCCCCAGCATTTT
>TRBV5-6|-|TRBJ2-7|14|many
CASSLGRISYEQYF
TGTGCCAGCAGCTTGGGACGGATCTCCTACGAGCAGTACTTC
>TRBV6-2/TRBV6-3|-|TRBJ2-7|15|many
CASSYSAGSGYEQYF
TGTGCCAGCAGTTACTCGGCGGGATCGGGGTACGAGCAGTACTTC
>TRBV12-5|-|TRBJ2-3|15|many
CASGLGERSTDTQYF
TGTGCTAGTGGTTTGGGAGAGCGCTCCACAGATACGCAGTATTTT
>TRBV5-1|TRBD1|TRBJ2-3|15|few
CASSLRQGDADTQYF
TGCGCCAGCAGCTTGCGGCAGGGGGACGCAGATACGCAGTATTTT
>TRBV5-4|-|TRBJ1-6|13|many
CASSFGSNSPLHF
TGTGCCAGCAGCTTCGGATCCAATTCACCCCTCCACTTT
>TRBV7-6|-|TRBJ2-3|13|-
CASGFEVRDTQYF
TGTGCCAGCGGCTTCGAGGTGAGAGATACGCAGTATTTT
>TRBV18|TRBD1|TRBJ2-7|13|many
CASSETGGVEQYF
TGTGCCAGCTCAGAGACAGGGGGAGTCGAGCAGTACTTC
>TRBV12-3/TRBV12-4|-|TRBJ1-1|13|few
CASSTTENTEAFF
TGTGCCAGCAGCACTACGGAGAACACTGAAGCTTTCTTT
>TRBV2|-|TRBJ2-3|13|many
CASSEQGQDTQYF
TGTGCCAGCAGTGAGCAGGGTCAGGATACGCAGTATTTT
>TRBV19|-|TRBJ1-6|16|-
CASSIVSPGENSPLHF
TGTGCCAGTAGTATCGTCTCCCCGGGAGAAAATTCACCCCTCCACTTT
>TRBV6-2/TRBV6-3|-|TRBJ1-1|13|many
CASSYERRTEAFF
TGTGCCAGCAGTTACGAGAGGAGGACTGAGGCTTTCTTT
>TRBV12-3/TRBV12-4|-|TRBJ2-1|15|few
CASSLTVTSYNEQFF
TGTGCCAGCAGCCTGACAGTGACTTCCTACAATGAGCAGTTCTTC
>TRBV7-8|TRBD1|TRBJ2-5|13|many
CASSADRAETQYF
TGTGCCAGCAGCGCTGACAGGGCTGAGACCCAGTACTTC
>TRBV24-1|-|TRBJ2-3|13|many
CATSESSTDTQYF
TGTGCCACCAGTGAATCCTCTACAGATACGCAGTATTTT
>TRBV29-1|-|TRBJ2-7|13|-
CSVEGKWSYEQYF
TGCAGCGTTGAGGGGAAGTGGTCCTACGAGCAGTACTTC
>TRBV3-1|-|TRBJ2-5|13|few
CASSLQTRKTQYF
TGTGCCAGCAGCCTGCAAACGCGGAAAACCCAGTACTTC
>TRBV7-9|-|TRBJ2-4|15|many
CASGDAGLGKNIQYF
TGTGCCAGCGGGGATGCAGGGTTGGGGAAAAACATTCAGTACTTC
>TRBV5-4|-|TRBJ1-1|12|many
CASSLPLAEAFF
TGTGCCAGCAGCTTACCACTGGCGGAAGCTTTCTTT